A selection of T cell receptor beta chains follows, all from one sample in a study of TIL therapy for anti-PD-1-resistant metastatic lung cancer. Method: immunoSEQ multiplex PCR; TCRdb's copy keeps in-frame clones and lacks some. Of more than 45,000 clones in the sample, 73% were seen once. The sample consisted of blood, taken at baseline. Source of these receptors: a person aged 25-80 years with non-small cell lung cancer. Each CDR3 is given without its conserved first and last residue.

>TRBV2
ASQQVEGSGANVLT
>TRBV27
ASSLSLLRERTDTQY
>TRBV2
ASNEGQGLEQY
>TRBV4-3
ASSQTGTAAGNTIY
>TRBV6-1
ASSGDVSEAF
>TRBV6-5
ASSPPTGSYGYT
>TRBV27
ASSWGLALTGELF
>TRBV4-1
ASSQGGGNSQPQH
>TRBV6-1
ASSDPTGGKTEAF
>TRBV29-1
SVERGQPGGLEQY
>TRBV19
ASTRTDWGPQH
>TRBV19
ASSNLEAGAFNIQY
>TRBV27
ASSFAGGSGEQF
>TRBV7-9
ASSRGLAGPRSEQF
>TRBV5-1
ASSSRVPSSGANVLT
>TRBV6-6
ASTSRGDHLNYGYT
>TRBV28
ASSGGQGGSGNTIY
>TRBV19
ASNGGVSTGELF
>TRBV6-6
ASSYSMEANYGYT
>TRBV28
ASSLDRGGTEAF
>TRBV7-8
ASSPAAYNEQF
>TRBV7-9
ASSLAGGEKLF
>TRBV28
ATGGVGLAGGYYEQY
>TRBV14
ASSRGGTETQY
>TRBV4-1
ASSLRDRDNSPLH
>TRBV9
ASSPLGYSYEQY
>TRBV27
ASSLIMPGNSGNTIY
>TRBV4-3
ASSQEWSPGNQPQH
>TRBV4-3
ASSQGQGRTDTQY
>TRBV20-1
SAEGNYGYT
>TRBV6-5
ASSYAGTGGEQY
>TRBV7-2
ASSLETSTEQF
>TRBV5-1
ASSSGTTEKLF
>TRBV2
ASESRGAPLH
>TRBV4-3
ASSQGGSFKNIQY
>TRBV5-1
ASSLNSGRARETQY
>TRBV19
ASSPIDKGSGTDTQY
>TRBV14
ASSPRLTSGGTYEQY
>TRBV10-1
ASKNRGRIQPQH
>TRBV27
ASSLTLRGRGTEAF
>TRBV28
ASTNLGGRGLF
>TRBV7-2
ASSPDRPGTGDSPLH
>TRBV6-4
ASSGTGTANSPLH
>TRBV19
ASMEAGSGNTIY
>TRBV19
ASSIAASGRSYEQY
>TRBV7-9
ASSPRRGETQY
>TRBV5-8
ASSLEVGTGVYEQY
>TRBV18
ASSTGGEDTQY
>TRBV9
ASSVEGTSFGDEQF
>TRBV27
ASSLFGGRAILAYEQY
>TRBV6-5
ASSYSIGTGYTEAF
>TRBV5-1
ASSLPGGDNSPLH
>TRBV7-9
ASSSGGRGNTEAF
>TRBV4-1
ASSQEGGPNTGELF
>TRBV6-5
ASSYEGLRPRGYT
>TRBV13
ASRLAGGPGNEQF